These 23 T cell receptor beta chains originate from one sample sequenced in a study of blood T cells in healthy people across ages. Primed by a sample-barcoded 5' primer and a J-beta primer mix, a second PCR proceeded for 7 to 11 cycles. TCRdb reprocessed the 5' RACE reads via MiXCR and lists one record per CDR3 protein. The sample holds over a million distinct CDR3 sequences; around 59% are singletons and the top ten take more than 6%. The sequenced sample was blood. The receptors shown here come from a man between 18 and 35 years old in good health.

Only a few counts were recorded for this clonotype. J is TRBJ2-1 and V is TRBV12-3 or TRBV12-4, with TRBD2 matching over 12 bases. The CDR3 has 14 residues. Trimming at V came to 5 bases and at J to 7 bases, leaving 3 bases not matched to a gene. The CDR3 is CASSRTSGNNEQFF. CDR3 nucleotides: TGTGCCAGCAGTCGGACTAGCGGGAATAATGAGCAGTTCTTC.

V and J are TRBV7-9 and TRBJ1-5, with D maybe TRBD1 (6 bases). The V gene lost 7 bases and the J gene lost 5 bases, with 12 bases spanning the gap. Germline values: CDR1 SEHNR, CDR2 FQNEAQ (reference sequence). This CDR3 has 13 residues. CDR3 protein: CASTTGRDQPQHF. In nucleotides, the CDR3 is TGTGCCAGCACGACAGGTCGGGATCAGCCCCAGCATTTT.

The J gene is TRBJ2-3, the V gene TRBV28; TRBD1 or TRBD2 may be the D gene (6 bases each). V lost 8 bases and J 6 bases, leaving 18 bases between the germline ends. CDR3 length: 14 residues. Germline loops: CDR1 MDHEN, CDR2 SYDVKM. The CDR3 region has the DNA TGTGCCAGCGGGCAGACAGGCGGGGAGGATACGCAGTATTTT. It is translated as CASGQTGGEDTQYF.

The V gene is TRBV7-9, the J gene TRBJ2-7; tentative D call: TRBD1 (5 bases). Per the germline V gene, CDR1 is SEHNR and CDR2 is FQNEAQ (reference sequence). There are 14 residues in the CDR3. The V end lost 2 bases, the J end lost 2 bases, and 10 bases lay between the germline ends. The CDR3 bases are TGTGCCAGCAGCTTACCAGGGTCGGCCTACGAGCAGTACTTC. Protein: CASSLPGSAYEQYF.

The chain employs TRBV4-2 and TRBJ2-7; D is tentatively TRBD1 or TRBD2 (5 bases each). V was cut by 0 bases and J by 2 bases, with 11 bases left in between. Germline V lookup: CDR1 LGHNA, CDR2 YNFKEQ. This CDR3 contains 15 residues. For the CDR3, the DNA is TGTGCCAGCAGCCAAGAAGGCGAGGGGACCTACGAGCAGTACTTC. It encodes CASSQEGEGTYEQYF.

CDR3 coding DNA: TGTGCCAGCAGCTTGACAAACGCCGGAGCCGTGGATGGCTACACCTTC. Protein: CASSLTNAGAVDGYTF. This chain uses TRBV5-5 with TRBJ1-2, with D unresolved. Trimming cost V 1 base and J 6 bases, with 19 bases left between them. The germline CDR1 and CDR2 sequences are SGHKS and YYEKEE (reference sequence). This CDR3 is built from 16 residues.

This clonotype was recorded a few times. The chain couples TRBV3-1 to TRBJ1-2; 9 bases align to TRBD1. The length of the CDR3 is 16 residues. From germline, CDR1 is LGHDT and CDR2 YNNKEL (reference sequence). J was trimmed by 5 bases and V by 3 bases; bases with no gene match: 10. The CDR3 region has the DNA TGTGCCAGCAGCCAGGGGGGGACAGGGCTGATTTATGGCTACACCTTC. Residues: CASSQGGTGLIYGYTF. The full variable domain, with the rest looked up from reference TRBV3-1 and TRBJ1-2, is DTAVSQTPKYLVTQMGNDKSIKCEQNLGHDTMYWYKQDSKKFLKIMFSYNNKELIINETVPNRFSPKSPDKAHLNLHINSLELGDSAVYFCASSQGGTGLIYGYTFGSGTRLTVV.

The CDR3 DNA reads as TGTGCCAGCAGCCCGGGCGGAGTTGTTGAGGGGCGGAACGAGCAGTACTTC. Translating gives CASSPGGVVEGRNEQYF. The genes are TRBV6-4 and TRBJ2-7, with D perhaps given as TRBD1 or TRBD2 (5 bases each). This CDR3 has 17 amino acids. The V gene lost 6 bases and the J gene lost 5 bases, with 26 bases spanning the gap. Germline CDR1 reads MRHNA; CDR2 reads SNTAGT.

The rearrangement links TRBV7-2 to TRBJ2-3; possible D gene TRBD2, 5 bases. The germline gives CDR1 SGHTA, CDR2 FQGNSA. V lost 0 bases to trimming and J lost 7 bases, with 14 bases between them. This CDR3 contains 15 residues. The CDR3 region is CASSLAPLASNTQYF. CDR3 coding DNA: TGTGCCAGCAGCTTAGCGCCTCTAGCTTCAAATACGCAGTATTTT.

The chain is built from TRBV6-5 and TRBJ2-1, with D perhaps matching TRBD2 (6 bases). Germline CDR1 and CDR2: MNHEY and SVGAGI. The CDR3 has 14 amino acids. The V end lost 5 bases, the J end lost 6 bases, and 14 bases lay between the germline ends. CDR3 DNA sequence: TGTGCCAGCAGTGGGACTTTCAGTCTCAATGAGCAGTTCTTC. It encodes CASSGTFSLNEQFF.

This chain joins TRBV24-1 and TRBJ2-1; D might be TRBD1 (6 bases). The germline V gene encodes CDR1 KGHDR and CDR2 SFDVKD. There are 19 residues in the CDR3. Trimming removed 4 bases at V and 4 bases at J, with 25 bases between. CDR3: CATSDPSPRQDGDYNEQFF. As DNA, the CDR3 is TGTGCCACCAGTGACCCGTCCCCTCGACAGGATGGGGATTACAATGAGCAGTTCTTC.

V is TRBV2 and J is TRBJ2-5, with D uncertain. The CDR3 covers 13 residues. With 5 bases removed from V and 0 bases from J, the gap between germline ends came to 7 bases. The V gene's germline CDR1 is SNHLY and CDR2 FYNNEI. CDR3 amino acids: CASSPSYQETQYF. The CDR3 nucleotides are TGTGCCAGCAGTCCTTCCTACCAAGAGACCCAGTACTTC.

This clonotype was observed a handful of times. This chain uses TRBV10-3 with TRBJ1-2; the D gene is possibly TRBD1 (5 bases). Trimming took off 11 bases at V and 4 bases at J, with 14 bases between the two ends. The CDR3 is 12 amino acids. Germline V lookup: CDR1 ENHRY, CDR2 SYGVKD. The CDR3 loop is CASVGGTYGYTF. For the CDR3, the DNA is TGTGCCTCGGTGGGGGGGACCTATGGCTACACCTTC.

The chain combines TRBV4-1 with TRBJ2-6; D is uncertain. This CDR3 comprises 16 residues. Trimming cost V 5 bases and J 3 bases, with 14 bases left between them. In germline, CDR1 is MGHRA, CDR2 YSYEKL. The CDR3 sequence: CASSARSFGGANVLTF. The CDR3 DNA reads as TGCGCCAGCAGCGCCCGGTCTTTCGGTGGGGCCAACGTCCTGACTTTC.

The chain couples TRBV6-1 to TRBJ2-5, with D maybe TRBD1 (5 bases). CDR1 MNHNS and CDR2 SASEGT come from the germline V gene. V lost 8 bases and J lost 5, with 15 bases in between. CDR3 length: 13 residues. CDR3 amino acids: CASDRRGGETQYF. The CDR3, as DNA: TGTGCCAGCGATAGAAGGGGTGGGGAGACCCAGTACTTC.

The CDR3 is CASRGLAGGYEQYF. The CDR3, as DNA: TGTGCCAGCAGGGGACTAGCGGGAGGTTACGAGCAGTACTTC. This rearrangement joins TRBV6-5 to TRBJ2-5; TRBD2 agrees at 15 bases. The assigned J gene may be wrong: the sequence end matches TRBJ2-7 better. Germline V gene lookup returns CDR1 MNHEY and CDR2 SVGAGI. CDR3 size: 14 residues.

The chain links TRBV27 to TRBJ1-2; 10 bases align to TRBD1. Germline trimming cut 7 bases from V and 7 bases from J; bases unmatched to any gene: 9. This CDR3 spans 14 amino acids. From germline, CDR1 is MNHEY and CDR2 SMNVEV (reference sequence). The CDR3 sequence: CASTQGDRGSGYTF. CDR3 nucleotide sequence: TGTGCCAGCACTCAGGGGGACAGGGGTTCTGGCTACACCTTC.

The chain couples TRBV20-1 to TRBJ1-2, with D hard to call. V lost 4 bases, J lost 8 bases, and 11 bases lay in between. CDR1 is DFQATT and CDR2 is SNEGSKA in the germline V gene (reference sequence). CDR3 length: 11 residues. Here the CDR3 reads CSATLVGGYTF. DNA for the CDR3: TGCAGTGCTACTCTCGTAGGAGGCTACACCTTC.

The CDR3 spells CSASIPPHREQYF. The CDR3 DNA reads as TGCAGTGCTAGTATACCGCCCCATCGCGAGCAGTACTTC. The chain has TRBV20-1 and TRBJ2-7; D gene uncertain. The CDR3 extends over 13 amino acids. V was pared by 3 bases and J by 6 bases, with 15 bases between. The germline V gene encodes CDR1 DFQATT and CDR2 SNEGSKA (reference sequence).

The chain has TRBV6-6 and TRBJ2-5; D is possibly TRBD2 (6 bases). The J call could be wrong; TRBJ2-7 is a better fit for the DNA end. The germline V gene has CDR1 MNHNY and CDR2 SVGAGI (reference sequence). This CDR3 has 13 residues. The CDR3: CASSDFGGAEQYF. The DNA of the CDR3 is TGTGCCAGCAGTGACTTCGGCGGGGCCGAGCAGTACTTC.

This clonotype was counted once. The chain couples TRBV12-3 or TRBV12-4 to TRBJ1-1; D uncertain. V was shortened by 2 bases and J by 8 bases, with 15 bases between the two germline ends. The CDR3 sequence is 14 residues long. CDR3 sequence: CASSLMQSQREAFF. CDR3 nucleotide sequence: TGTGCCAGCAGTTTAATGCAGTCGCAACGGGAAGCTTTCTTT.

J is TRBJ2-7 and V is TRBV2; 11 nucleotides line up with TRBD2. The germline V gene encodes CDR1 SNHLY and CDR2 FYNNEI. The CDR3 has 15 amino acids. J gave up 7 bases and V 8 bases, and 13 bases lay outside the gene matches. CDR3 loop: CASRRGTSGGSEQYF. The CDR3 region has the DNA TGTGCCAGCCGTAGAGGAACTAGCGGGGGTAGTGAGCAGTACTTC.

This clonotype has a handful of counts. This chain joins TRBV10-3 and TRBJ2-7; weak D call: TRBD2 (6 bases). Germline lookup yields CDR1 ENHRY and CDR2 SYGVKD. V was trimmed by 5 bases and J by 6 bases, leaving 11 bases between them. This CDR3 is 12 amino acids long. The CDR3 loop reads CAISPRGFEQYF. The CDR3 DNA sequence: TGTGCCATCAGTCCCCGGGGGTTCGAGCAGTACTTC.